This record looks at one TCR beta chain sequence and its context. Its target is not known. This CDR3 has 15 amino acids. Germline CDR1 reads DFQATT; CDR2 reads SNEGSKA (reference sequence). V lost 6 bases and J 5 bases, leaving 23 bases between the germline ends. This sample is part of a study of T-cell reconstitution after alpha-beta-depleted transplantation in children. Study-level points and caveats: At one year after transplant, newly produced T cells mostly accounted for T-cell counts and diversity. Two months or so post-transplant, alpha-beta T cells reportedly derived from several hundred expanded graft clones.

As it was prepared, the TCRbeta library received unique molecular identifiers. TCRdb independently ran MiXCR on the PCR reads; one entry per CDR3 protein. The repertoire holds 200,000 to 250,000 distinct CDR3 sequences, 6.6% seen once, with just over 5.5% in the top ten. The chain is built from TRBV20-1 and TRBJ2-7, with D possibly matching TRBD2 (6 bases). The sequencing used PBMCs, collected before TCRalphabeta/CD19-depleted stem cell transplant. This TCR was sampled from a boy younger than 10 with acute lymphoblastic leukemia, due to receive a stem cell transplant. The CDR3 bases are TGCAGTGCGGCTACCAGCGGAGGGCGAAGCCACGAGCAGTACTTC. Protein sequence: CSAATSGGRSHEQYF.